This T cell receptor (beta chain) was sequenced during a study of CD8 T cells in Susac syndrome. About 0.45 to 1 ug RNA was reverse transcribed with random hexamers. One entry per CDR3 protein results from TCRdb running MiXCR on the immunoSEQ multiplex PCR reads. The repertoire has about 400,000 distinct CDR3 sequences, more than 80% of them found once; the top ten carry 0.12%. The trim removed 5 bases at V and 5 bases at J, leaving 10 bases unmatched. Germline assignment: CDR1 MNHEY and CDR2 SMNVEV (reference sequence). The CDR3 sequence is 16 residues long. This chain connects TRBV27 to TRBJ2-1, with 9 nucleotides matching TRBD2. Material: CD8+ T cells from PBMCs. The receptor was isolated from a human donor with multiple sclerosis. The CDR3, as DNA: TGTGCCAGCAGTCCTTTCAGCGGGAGGCAGAACAATGAGCAGTTCTTC. Protein: CASSPFSGRQNNEQFF.